One sample yielded the 22 T cell receptor beta chains listed below, sequenced in a study of CD8 T cells in Susac syndrome. Reverse transcription of roughly 0.5 to 1 ug RNA was carried out with random hexamers. TCRdb passed the immunoSEQ multiplex PCR reads through MiXCR, listing each CDR3 protein once. The table lists 140,000 or so distinct CDR3 sequences, approximately 96% of them singletons. The sample comprised CD4+ T cells from PBMCs. The receptors were sampled from a human donor with Susac syndrome.

J is TRBJ2-3 and V is TRBV4-1, with 9 bases that match TRBD2. After removal of 2 bases from V and 5 bases from J, the junction contained 5 bases not matched to a gene. Looked up from germline, CDR1 is MGHRA and CDR2 is YSYEKL. This CDR3 is 15 amino acids long. The CDR3 nucleotides read TGCGCCAGCAGCCAAATAGCGGGAGTGGGAGATACGCAGTATTTT. The encoded protein is CASSQIAGVGDTQYF.

The chain carries TRBV20-1 and TRBJ2-1; D perhaps matches TRBD1 (6 bases). Germline V gene lookup returns CDR1 DFQATT and CDR2 SNEGSKA (reference sequence). Trimming stripped 0 bases from V and 6 bases from J, with 15 bases between. The CDR3 extends over 15 amino acids. For the CDR3, the DNA is TGCAGTGCTAGAGAGGGGGCCTTGAATTCCAATGAGCAGTTCTTC. Amino acids: CSAREGALNSNEQFF.

The V and J genes are TRBV6-5 and TRBJ1-6, with a tentative D call TRBD1 (5 bases). The CDR3 runs 17 residues. V was trimmed by 2 bases and J by 5 bases, leaving 16 bases between them. Germline V lookup: CDR1 MNHEY, CDR2 SVGAGI. CDR3 coding DNA: TGTGCCAGCAGTTACGATACAACAGGCGCCAATAATTCACCCCTCCACTTT. This translates into CASSYDTTGANNSPLHF.

This clonotype was counted a single time. The V call is TRBV24-1, the J call TRBJ2-1, with D possibly TRBD1 on 5 matching bases. Germline V gives CDR1 KGHDR, CDR2 SFDVKD. V was clipped by 0 bases and J by 14 bases, with 7 bases between them. This CDR3 contains 11 residues. The CDR3 is CATSDLGREFF. The CDR3 DNA is TGTGCCACCAGTGATTTGGGCAGGGAGTTCTTC.

The chain links TRBV28 to TRBJ2-7; 13 bases line up with TRBD2. V gave up 9 bases and J gave up 1 base; unmatched junction bases: 6. The V gene's germline CDR1 is MDHEN and CDR2 SYDVKM. The CDR3 has 15 amino acids. CDR3 nucleotide sequence: TGTGCCAGTAGGACTAGCGGGGGCGGGTCCTACGAGCAGTACTTC. Its protein product is CASRTSGGGSYEQYF.

This clonotype turned up a few times. A junction end diverges from the germline sequence, so it may reflect a read error. The chain recombines TRBV15 with TRBJ2-2; D not certain. The length of the CDR3 is 13 residues. Germline CDR1 LNHNV, CDR2 YYDKDF (reference sequence). For the CDR3, the DNA is TGTGCTACCAGAGGCCGTCCTGTCGGGGAGCTGTTTTTT. This codes for CATRGRPVGELFF. Supplemented by reference TRBV15 and TRBJ2-2, the full variable domain reads DAMVIQNPRYQVTQFGKPVTLSCSQTLNHNVMYWYQQKSSQAPKLLFHYYDKDFNNEADTPDNFQSRRPNTSFCFLDIRSPGLGDTAMYLCATRGRPVGELFFGEGSRLTVL.

The V call is TRBV4-2, the J call TRBJ2-5, with TRBD2 matching 11 bases. CDR3 length: 16 amino acids. Germline assignment: CDR1 LGHNA and CDR2 YNFKEQ. Trimming removed 1 base from V and 2 bases from J; junction bases left unmatched: 3. In nucleotides, the CDR3 is TGTGCCAGCAGCCAAGCCCTAGCGGGGGGACAAGAGACCCAGTACTTC. It yields the protein CASSQALAGGQETQYF.

The rearrangement links TRBV29-1 to TRBJ2-7; the match to TRBD2 covers 8 bases. This CDR3 has 17 amino acids. Unmatched junction bases numbered 18, after V lost 3 bases and J lost 5 bases. The V gene's germline CDR1 is SQVTM and CDR2 ANQGSEA. The CDR3 region is CSVEARGVYGRANEQYF. In DNA form, the CDR3 reads TGCAGCGTTGAGGCCCGCGGGGTGTACGGGAGGGCCAACGAGCAGTACTTC.

The J gene is TRBJ2-6, the V gene TRBV20-1, with TRBD1 matching over 9 bases. Germline CDR1 and CDR2: DFQATT and SNEGSKA (reference sequence). The CDR3 runs 20 residues. Trimming took 2 bases from V and 1 from J; bases not matched to a gene: 15. CDR3 bases: TGCAGTGCTAGACGATATGCGAGACAGGGGGATTGGTCTGGGGCCAACGTCCTGACTTTC. Its protein product is CSARRYARQGDWSGANVLTF.

The V call is TRBV29-1, the J call TRBJ1-4; maybe TRBD1 (6 bases). CDR3 size: 13 residues. V was pared by 6 bases and J by 4 bases, with 12 bases between. CDR1 and CDR2 from the germline V gene are SQVTM and ANQGSEA. Written as DNA, the CDR3 is TGCAGCGTGGCGACAGGTCTTAATGAAAAACTGTTTTTT. Translating gives CSVATGLNEKLFF.

CDR3 residues: CASISATEAFF. The CDR3 nucleotides are TGTGCCAGTATTAGCGCTACTGAAGCTTTCTTT. The chain recombines TRBV25-1 with TRBJ1-1; D gene uncertain. Germline V gives CDR1 MGHDK, CDR2 SYGVNS. Trimming took 9 bases from V and 5 from J, leaving 10 bases between them. The CDR3 consists of 11 residues.

This rearrangement joins TRBV20-1 to TRBJ1-1; D is ambiguous. Trimming pared 6 bases from V and 0 bases from J, leaving 5 bases between. The germline V gene encodes CDR1 DFQATT and CDR2 SNEGSKA (reference sequence). CDR3 length: 11 amino acids. The CDR3 reads CSAILNTEAFF. In nucleotides, the CDR3 is TGCAGTGCAATTCTGAACACTGAAGCTTTCTTT.

This chain connects TRBV29-1 to TRBJ1-4; D might be TRBD1 (5 bases). The germline V and J ends were trimmed by 5 bases and 4 bases, with 11 bases remaining between them. The CDR3 covers 13 residues. Germline loops: CDR1 SQVTM, CDR2 ANQGSEA. As DNA, the CDR3 is TGCAGCGTTCGGATAGGGGTTAATGAAAAACTGTTTTTT. This gives the protein CSVRIGVNEKLFF. Drawing the rest from reference TRBV29-1 and TRBJ1-4, the complete variable domain is SAVISQKPSRDICQRGTSLTIQCQVDSQVTMMFWYRQQPGQSLTLIATANQGSEATYESGFVIDKFPISRPNLTFSTLTVSNMSPEDSSIYLCSVRIGVNEKLFFGSGTQLSVL.

The rearrangement joins TRBV20-1 to TRBJ1-3, with a tentative D call TRBD1 (6 bases). The CDR3 extends over 13 amino acids. Germline CDR1 and CDR2: DFQATT and SNEGSKA (reference sequence). The V end lost 6 bases, the J end lost 3 bases, and 12 bases lay between the germline ends. DNA of the CDR3: TGCAGTGCGTCAGGGGTTAGTGGAAACACCATATATTTT. It specifies CSASGVSGNTIYF.

The chain combines TRBV7-6 with TRBJ2-3; a possible D gene is TRBD2 (6 bases). The CDR3 sequence is 17 residues long. Per germline, CDR1 SGHVS and CDR2 FNYEAQ. The V end was cut by 2 bases, the J end by 5 bases, with 20 bases between. This CDR3 reads CASSLQIGTLVGDTQYF. Written as DNA, the CDR3 is TGTGCCAGCAGCTTACAGATCGGGACTCTTGTCGGAGATACGCAGTATTTT.

This chain joins TRBV29-1 and TRBJ2-1, with D unclear. The CDR3 totals 11 residues. Germline assignment: CDR1 SQVTM and CDR2 ANQGSEA. V lost 5 bases and J 7 bases, leaving 9 bases between the germline ends. For the CDR3, the DNA is TGCAGCGTTCGTACCGATAATGAGCAGTTCTTC. Encoded protein: CSVRTDNEQFF.

This sequence joins TRBV20-1 and TRBJ1-2; TRBD1 might be the D (5 bases). V was shortened by 8 bases and J by 3 bases, with 19 bases between the two germline ends. Germline V lookup: CDR1 DFQATT, CDR2 SNEGSKA (reference sequence). This CDR3 comprises 14 residues. CDR3 bases: TGCAGTCCCTTTGGGACGTTTCTTGACTATGGCTACACCTTC. Its protein product is CSPFGTFLDYGYTF.

This chain's CDR3 is CASSQTGTLGGELFF. In DNA form, the CDR3 reads TGTGCCAGCAGTCAGACTGGGACGCTCGGCGGGGAGCTGTTTTTT. The V gene is TRBV9, the J gene TRBJ2-2, with D possibly called TRBD1 or TRBD2 (5 bases each). V lost 5 bases, J lost 7 bases, and 18 bases lay in between. The CDR3 contains 15 residues. In germline, CDR1 is SGDLS, CDR2 YYNGEE.

Remarks on this clonotype: The CDR3 ends on some other residue instead of the conserved phenylalanine or tryptophan, so this is likely a read error. V gene TRBV12-3 or TRBV12-4 combines with J gene TRBJ1-1; D is ambiguous. V was pared by 6 bases and J by 9 bases, with 8 bases between. The CDR3 is 10 amino acids. The CDR3 region is CASSPSKAFL. CDR3 bases: TGTGCCAGCAGCCCATCGAAAGCTTTCCTT.

Worth noting for this clonotype: One end of the junction varies from germline; a read error may be responsible. V is TRBV3-1 and J is TRBJ1-1; D is undetermined. This CDR3 is 12 amino acids long. Germline loops: CDR1 LGHDT, CDR2 YNNKEL (reference sequence). CDR3 coding DNA: TGTGCCAGCAGCCAAGGGAACAGCCAGACGTCCTTT. Its translation: CASSQGNSQTSF.

The chain employs TRBV29-1 and TRBJ2-2; tentative D call: TRBD1 (6 bases). Germline assignment: CDR1 SQVTM and CDR2 ANQGSEA. Trimming removed 7 bases at V and 5 bases at J, with 20 bases between. This CDR3 comprises 15 residues. The CDR3 region is CSAKIDRQGTGELFF. CDR3 sequence (DNA): TGCAGCGCTAAGATCGACAGGCAAGGAACCGGGGAGCTGTTTTTT.

The gene calls are TRBV5-1 and TRBJ1-3, with D perhaps TRBD1 (5 bases). The V end lost 4 bases, the J end lost 1 base, and 12 bases lay between the germline ends. The CDR3 has 15 residues. CDR1 SGHRS and CDR2 YFSETQ come from the germline V gene. The CDR3 protein is CASSLQGASGNTIYF. CDR3 coding DNA: TGCGCCAGCAGCCTTCAGGGCGCGTCTGGAAACACCATATATTTT.